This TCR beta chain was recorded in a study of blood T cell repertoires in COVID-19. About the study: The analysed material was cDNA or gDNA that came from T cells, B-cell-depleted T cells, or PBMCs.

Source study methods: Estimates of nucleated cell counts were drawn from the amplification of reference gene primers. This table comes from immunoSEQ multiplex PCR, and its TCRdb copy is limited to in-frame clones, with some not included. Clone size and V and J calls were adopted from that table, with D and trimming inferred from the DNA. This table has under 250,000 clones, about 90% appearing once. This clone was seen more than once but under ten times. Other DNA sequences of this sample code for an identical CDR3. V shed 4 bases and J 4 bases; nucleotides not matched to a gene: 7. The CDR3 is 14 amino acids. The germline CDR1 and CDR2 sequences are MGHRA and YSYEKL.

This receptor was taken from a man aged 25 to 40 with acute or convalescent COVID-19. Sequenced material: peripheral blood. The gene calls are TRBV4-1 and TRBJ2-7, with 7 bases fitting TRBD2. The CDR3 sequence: CASSPSGNGYEQYF. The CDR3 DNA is TGCGCCAGCAGCCCAAGCGGGAACGGGTACGAGCAGTACTTC.